The sequence of this T cell receptor beta chain was determined in a study of control samples from healthy donors and cancer patients. Trimming cost V 4 bases and J 10 bases, with 17 bases left between them. The CDR3 spans 14 residues. The germline V gene encodes CDR1 LGHDT and CDR2 YNNKEL (reference sequence). Clones were sequenced by immunoSEQ multiplex PCR, and TCRdb holds only the in-frame ones, with some missing. The sample includes 150,000 to 180,000 clones, approximately 93% of them seen just once. Sequencing input: blood. The chain joins TRBV3-1 (or the pseudogene TRBV3-2) to TRBJ2-1; unclear D gene. The source is a man between 35 and 55 years old in good health. The CDR3 DNA reads as TGTGCCAGCAGCCCCAACGTTACTGTACAGGAGCAGTTCTTC. It encodes CASSPNVTVQEQFF.